These T cell receptor beta chains were read from a single sample in a study of regulatory dendritic cells for organ transplantation. TCRdb's table, derived via immunoSEQ multiplex PCR, lists solely in-frame clones and lacks some. The data contain about 34,000 clones, roughly 91% of them seen just once; the ten biggest clones take up over 0.05%. Sequences were obtained from naive CD4+ T cells from blood. The origin of the receptors is a human donor in good health. Each CDR3 is given with its conserved first and last residue. The D gene is left open where the match is weak. Not all rows give a size; the values are once, few, many and, for expanded clones, a class.

CDR3 protein,CDR3 DNA,CDR3 length,V gene,D gene,clone size,J gene
CASSQSEVQPQHF,TGTGCCAGCTCACAGTCAGAGGTTCAGCCCCAGCATTTT,13,TRBV18,NA,once,TRBJ1-5
CASSLRQGITEAFF,TGTGCCAGCAGCTTAAGGCAGGGAATCACTGAAGCTTTCTTT,14,TRBV7-2,NA,NA,TRBJ1-1
CSARVENTIYF,TGCAGTGCTAGAGTTGAAAACACCATATATTTT,11,TRBV20-1,NA,once,TRBJ1-3
CASSLAGRGEFF,TGTGCCAGCAGCTTAGCCGGGAGAGGGGAGTTCTTC,12,TRBV7-2,NA,NA,TRBJ2-1
CASSRDRGSTEAFF,TGTGCCAGCAGTCGGGACAGGGGGAGCACTGAAGCTTTCTTT,14,TRBV7-9,TRBD1,NA,TRBJ1-1
CASSNGQGKGNEQFF,TGTGCCAGCAGCAACGGACAGGGAAAGGGCAATGAGCAGTTCTTC,15,TRBV27,TRBD1,NA,TRBJ2-1
CASSKIYSGSRAGETQYF,TGTGCCAGCAGTAAAATCTATAGCGGTTCGAGGGCCGGGGAGACCCAGTACTTC,18,TRBV27,NA,NA,TRBJ2-5
CASSLGWLAGGSGTGELFF,TGCGCCAGCAGCTTGGGCTGGCTAGCGGGAGGGTCCGGCACCGGGGAGCTGTTTTTT,19,TRBV5-1,TRBD2,NA,TRBJ2-2
CASSYDSYEQYF,TGTGCCAGCAGTTACGATAGCTACGAGCAGTACTTC,12,TRBV6-5,NA,NA,TRBJ2-7
CASSLTEVRTDTQYF,TGCGCCAGCAGCCTGACGGAAGTCCGCACAGATACGCAGTATTTT,15,TRBV5-1,NA,NA,TRBJ2-3
CASSFRFPPDYNEQFF,TGTGCCAGCAGCTTTCGCTTTCCTCCCGACTACAATGAGCAGTTCTTC,16,TRBV11-2,NA,NA,TRBJ2-1
CASSAGTPPYEQYF,TGTGCCAGCAGCGCCGGGACACCCCCCTACGAGCAGTACTTC,14,TRBV11-3,NA,NA,TRBJ2-7
CASGFRSNYGYTF,TGTGCCAGCGGATTCAGGTCTAACTATGGCTACACCTTC,13,TRBV27,NA,NA,TRBJ1-2
CASSSPGGTGSYEQYF,TGTGCCAGTTCTTCCCCCGGCGGGACAGGGTCCTACGAGCAGTACTTC,16,TRBV19,TRBD1,NA,TRBJ2-7
CASSLALSGGELFF,TGTGCCAGCAGCTTGGCTCTAAGCGGCGGGGAGCTGTTTTTT,14,TRBV5-4,NA,NA,TRBJ2-2
CASSSGGRLAGKETQYF,TGTGCCAGCAGCTCCGGAGGGCGACTAGCGGGAAAGGAGACCCAGTACTTC,17,TRBV5-4,TRBD2,NA,TRBJ2-5
CASSKLGNTEAFF,TGTGCCAGCAGTAAACTGGGAAACACTGAAGCTTTCTTT,13,TRBV6-5,NA,few,TRBJ1-1
CASSQEGGDTQETQYF,TGCGCCAGCAGCCAAGAAGGAGGGGACACTCAAGAGACCCAGTACTTC,16,TRBV4-3,NA,NA,TRBJ2-5
CAWSMTSSSADTQYF,TGTGCCTGGAGTATGACTAGCTCGTCGGCAGATACGCAGTATTTT,15,TRBV30,TRBD2,NA,TRBJ2-3
CASRLSQPYEQYF,TGTGCCAGCAGGCTATCCCAACCCTACGAGCAGTACTTC,13,TRBV2,NA,NA,TRBJ2-7
CASTERNVQETQYF,TGTGCCAGCACCGAACGTAATGTACAAGAGACCCAGTACTTC,14,TRBV2,NA,NA,TRBJ2-5
CASRDSAGGGGNTIYF,TGTGCCAGCAGAGATTCAGCAGGGGGCGGTGGAAACACCATATATTTT,16,TRBV6-6,TRBD1,NA,TRBJ1-3
CASSWRSTGELFF,TGTGCCAGCAGCTGGAGGAGCACCGGGGAGCTGTTTTTT,13,TRBV7-9,NA,NA,TRBJ2-2
CASSQTREYEQYF,TGTGCCAGCAGCCAGACCAGGGAGTACGAGCAGTACTTC,13,TRBV7-2,NA,once,TRBJ2-7
CASSPRGYNEQFF,TGCGCCAGCAGCCCGAGGGGGTACAATGAGCAGTTCTTC,13,TRBV5-1,NA,NA,TRBJ2-1
CAWSGGLRTWSSLNEKLFF,TGTGCCTGGAGTGGCGGTCTAAGGACATGGTCCTCACTAAATGAAAAACTGTTTTTT,19,TRBV30,NA,NA,TRBJ1-4
CASSLTGNYEQYF,TGCGCCAGCAGCCTAACAGGGAACTACGAGCAGTACTTC,13,TRBV4-1,NA,NA,TRBJ2-7
CASSLASRASTDTQYF,TGTGCCAGCAGCTTGGCTAGCCGCGCGTCCACAGATACGCAGTATTTT,16,TRBV7-2,NA,NA,TRBJ2-3
CASSLSLAGNEQFF,TGTGCCAGCAGCTTATCTCTAGCGGGTAATGAGCAGTTCTTC,14,TRBV7-9,TRBD2,NA,TRBJ2-1
CASSKGQGNTIYF,TGTGCCAGCAGTAAGGGACAGGGAAACACCATATATTTT,13,TRBV6-6,TRBD1,NA,TRBJ1-3
CASSVGGLTSSYEQYF,TGTGCCAGCAGCGTGGGGGGGCTTACCAGCTCCTACGAGCAGTACTTC,16,TRBV9,NA,NA,TRBJ2-7
CASSLLLGESGNTIYF,TGTGCCAGCAGCTTATTGTTAGGGGAGTCTGGAAACACCATATATTTT,16,TRBV28,NA,NA,TRBJ1-3
CASTTGGGLETQYF,TGTGCCAGCACAACTGGCGGGGGTTTGGAGACCCAGTACTTC,14,TRBV7-2,TRBD2,NA,TRBJ2-5
CASKDEGGYSNQPQHF,TGTGCCAGCAAGGATGAGGGAGGGTATAGCAATCAGCCCCAGCATTTT,16,TRBV2,NA,few,TRBJ1-5
CASSPGDRPFTGELFF,TGTGCCAGCAGCCCCGGAGACAGACCCTTCACCGGGGAGCTGTTTTTT,16,TRBV7-3,NA,NA,TRBJ2-2
CASAGNTYNEQFF,TGTGCCAGTGCAGGGAATACCTACAATGAGCAGTTCTTC,13,TRBV19,NA,NA,TRBJ2-1
CASSLTGAQETQYF,TGTGCCAGCAGCTTGACAGGAGCCCAAGAGACCCAGTACTTC,14,TRBV7-2,NA,NA,TRBJ2-5
CASSSRTAQDGYGYTF,TGTGCCAGCAGCTCCAGGACAGCTCAGGATGGCTATGGCTACACCTTC,16,TRBV5-4,NA,NA,TRBJ1-2
CASSRTTSVSYEQYF,TGTGCCAGCAGCCGGACTACTAGCGTTTCCTACGAGCAGTACTTC,15,TRBV6-5,TRBD2,NA,TRBJ2-7
CASSLRPQISGSYEQYF,TGTGCCAGCAGCTTAAGACCTCAGATTTCCGGCTCCTACGAGCAGTACTTC,17,TRBV7-3,NA,NA,TRBJ2-7
CASSAPGGFSSSYEQYF,TGTGCCAGCAGCGCCCCGGGGGGGTTTTCTAGCTCCTACGAGCAGTACTTC,17,TRBV7-2,TRBD2,NA,TRBJ2-7
CASSPGFDSYYGYTF,TGTGCCAGCTCACCAGGGTTCGACAGCTACTATGGCTACACCTTC,15,TRBV18,NA,NA,TRBJ1-2
CASRTEGSGNQPQHF,TGTGCCAGTAGGACGGAGGGATCGGGCAATCAGCCCCAGCATTTT,15,TRBV19,NA,NA,TRBJ1-5
CASSPGDKYGYTF,TGCGCCAGCAGCCCAGGGGACAAATATGGCTACACCTTC,13,TRBV5-1,NA,NA,TRBJ1-2
CASSPPSTFNEQFF,TGTGCCAGCTCACCACCCTCTACATTCAATGAGCAGTTCTTC,14,TRBV18,NA,NA,TRBJ2-1
CASSPLSGRSAQFF,TGTGCCAGCAGTCCCCTTTCGGGGCGATCGGCGCAGTTCTTC,14,TRBV28,NA,NA,TRBJ2-1